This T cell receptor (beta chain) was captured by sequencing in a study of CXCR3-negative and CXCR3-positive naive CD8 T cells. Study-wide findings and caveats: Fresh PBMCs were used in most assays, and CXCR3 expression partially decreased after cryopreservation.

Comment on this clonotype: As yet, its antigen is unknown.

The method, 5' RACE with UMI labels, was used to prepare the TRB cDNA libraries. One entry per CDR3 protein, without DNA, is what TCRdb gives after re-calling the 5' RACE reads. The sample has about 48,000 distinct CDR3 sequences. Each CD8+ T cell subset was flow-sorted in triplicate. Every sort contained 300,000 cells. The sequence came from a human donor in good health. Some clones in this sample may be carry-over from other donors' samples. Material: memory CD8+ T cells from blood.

This chain's CDR3 is CSVSPGSGSQPQHF. This chain joins TRBV20-1 and TRBJ1-5; lacking DNA, the TRBD1 call made by TCRdb goes unchecked. This CDR3 has 14 amino acids. Germline lookup yields CDR1 DFQATT and CDR2 SNEGSKA (reference sequence).